These T cell receptor beta chains were read from a single sample in a study of blood T cells in healthy people across ages. TCRdb redid the calling of the 5' RACE reads with MiXCR, one entry per CDR3 protein. The sample lists 630,000 or so distinct CDR3 sequences, about 32% seen once, with 15% in the top ten. Material: blood. The receptor set was obtained from a woman older than 75 in good health. The CDR3 runs from the conserved cysteine through the conserved F or W. The D gene is left open where the match is weak. Some rows mark clone size as missing; the rest say once, few, many or name a class of expanded clone.

abundance	d_gene	v_gene	j_gene	CDR3nt	CDR3aa
-	-	TRBV5-1	TRBJ1-5	TGCGCCAGCAGCTCAGGGATAGGGGATCAGCCCCAGCATTTT	CASSSGIGDQPQHF
many	TRBD1	TRBV12-3/TRBV12-4	TRBJ1-2	TGTGCCAGCAGCCAGGGGGGACATGGCTACACCTTC	CASSQGGHGYTF
many	-	TRBV10-3	TRBJ2-3	TGTGCCATCAGCTCGTATCGCACAGATACGCAGTATTTT	CAISSYRTDTQYF
-	-	TRBV4-3	TRBJ2-7	TGCGCCAGCAGCCAAAGTTCAAGTGGGAGCTTCTACGAGCAGTACTTC	CASSQSSSGSFYEQYF
few	TRBD1	TRBV3-1	TRBJ1-4	TGTGCCAGCAAACTCCGGGGACAGGCAGAAAAACTGTTTTTT	CASKLRGQAEKLFF
-	TRBD1	TRBV29-1	TRBJ1-1	TGCAGCGCCCGTCCGTCGACAGGGGAGAACACTGAAGCTTTCTTT	CSARPSTGENTEAFF
few	-	TRBV7-9	TRBJ1-4	TGTGCCAGCAGCCCCTGGGGGGGACTAACCTCTGAAAAACTGTTTTTT	CASSPWGGLTSEKLFF
many	TRBD2	TRBV20-1	TRBJ2-5	TGCAGTGCTGGCGAGGGGCGGGGGGCCCAAGAGACCCAGTACTTC	CSAGEGRGAQETQYF
-	-	TRBV24-1	TRBJ1-4	TGTGCCACCAGTGATGCAGCAACTAATGAAAAACTGTTTTTT	CATSDAATNEKLFF
many	TRBD2	TRBV15	TRBJ2-5	TGTGCCACCAGCAGAGGTGGCGGGGGGAACCAAGAGACCCAGTACTTC	CATSRGGGGNQETQYF
many	TRBD1	TRBV13	TRBJ1-6	TGTGCCAGCAGCCTCGGACAGGGTAGGCCACCCCTCCACTTT	CASSLGQGRPPLHF
many	-	TRBV4-2	TRBJ1-2	TGTGCCAGCAGCCAAGATGCGACTCAGGGCTATGGCTACACCTTC	CASSQDATQGYGYTF
-	-	TRBV28	TRBJ1-6	TGTGCCAGCAGCTCAGAACGACAGGTTAATTCACCCCTCCACTTT	CASSSERQVNSPLHF
many	-	TRBV7-2	TRBJ2-7	TGTGCCAGCAGCTTAGCCGTATCGTCTTCGAGCAGGGTGGACGAGCAGTACTTC	CASSLAVSSSSRVDEQYF
many	-	TRBV19	TRBJ1-2	TGTGCCAGTAGTATCGGGAACCACATTAACTATGGCTACACCTTC	CASSIGNHINYGYTF
-	-	TRBV18	TRBJ2-1	TGTGCCAGCTCCACGAGGAACAGGGTGGAAGGCAATGAGCAGTTCTTC	CASSTRNRVEGNEQFF
many	-	TRBV7-2	TRBJ2-3	TGTGCCAGCAGCTTAATTAGGGTTCGGGGCCCTAGCACAGATACGCAGTATTTT	CASSLIRVRGPSTDTQYF
many	-	TRBV20-1	TRBJ2-7	TGCAGTGCGAGTAGGACGCTCCCCTACGAGCAGTACTTC	CSASRTLPYEQYF
-	-	TRBV15	TRBJ2-7	TGTGCCACCAGCAGAGATCCGGCTAGCTACGAGCAGTACTTC	CATSRDPASYEQYF
few	-	TRBV5-1	TRBJ1-1	TGCGCCAGCAGTTCCCACGGTTTACCTGAAGCTTTCTTT	CASSSHGLPEAFF
-	-	TRBV30	TRBJ2-3	TGTGCCTGGAGTAAAATGGGTCAATCGGATACGCAGTATTTT	CAWSKMGQSDTQYF